Listed below are T cell receptor beta chains from one sample, sequenced in a study of blood T cell repertoires in COVID-19. The protocol was immunoSEQ multiplex PCR, while the TCRdb copy is restricted to in-frame clones and leaves out a portion. This table has 150,000 to 200,000 clones, about nine tenths appearing once. Specimen: peripheral blood. The receptors derive from a woman aged 70-85 years with acute or convalescent COVID-19. The CDR3 runs from the conserved cysteine through the conserved F or W. Fields, in order: CDR3 DNA, CDR3 protein, D gene, clone size, V gene, J gene. The D gene is left open where the match is weak. Some rows mark clone size as missing; the rest say once, few, many or name a class of expanded clone.

TGTGCCAGCAGCGTCGAGGGACAGGGCACCTATGGCTACACCTTC	CASSVEGQGTYGYTF	TRBD1	NA	TRBV7-9	TRBJ1-2
TGTGCCAGCAGTTTAATAGGGGCCTACGAGCAGTACTTC	CASSLIGAYEQYF	NA	NA	TRBV12-3/TRBV12-4	TRBJ2-7
TGTGCCAGCAGTCGCCAAGGGGCGCGGAACACTGAAGCTTTCTTT	CASSRQGARNTEAFF	NA	NA	TRBV6-5	TRBJ1-1
TGTGCCAGCAGTCTCCTCGGGGTTCTGGGTAATGAGCAGTTCTTC	CASSLLGVLGNEQFF	NA	NA	TRBV27	TRBJ2-1
TGCGCCAGCAGCTTCGGGACAGGGGGCACTGAAGCTTTCTTT	CASSFGTGGTEAFF	TRBD1	once	TRBV5-1	TRBJ1-1
TGTGCCAGCAGTGAAGCTTGGGGGCGGGATACGCAGTATTTT	CASSEAWGRDTQYF	NA	NA	TRBV6-1	TRBJ2-3
TGCGCCAGCAGCCCGGTGGGGGGGAATCAGCCCCAGCATTTT	CASSPVGGNQPQHF	NA	NA	TRBV5-1	TRBJ1-5
TGTGCCAGCAGCTACCAGGGGCGTAACACTGAAGCTTTCTTT	CASSYQGRNTEAFF	NA	NA	TRBV11-2	TRBJ1-1
TGTGCCAGCAGCTTGGGGGACAGGACTCTTTACTCCTACAATGAGCAGTTCTTC	CASSLGDRTLYSYNEQFF	TRBD1	NA	TRBV5-4	TRBJ2-1
TGTGCCATCAGTGAAAGGGGACAGGGGGCACGGGGCTACACCTTC	CAISERGQGARGYTF	TRBD1	NA	TRBV10-3	TRBJ1-2
TGTGCCAGCAGCTTACGCGAGGGACAGGGGACTATTGAAGCTTTCTTT	CASSLREGQGTIEAFF	TRBD1	NA	TRBV7-9	TRBJ1-1
TGTGCCAGCTCACCAATCTCAGGGACTAACAATGAGCAGTTCTTC	CASSPISGTNNEQFF	TRBD2	NA	TRBV18	TRBJ2-1
TGTGCCAGCAGTTTTGGCGGGTACGAGCAGTACTTC	CASSFGGYEQYF	NA	NA	TRBV27	TRBJ2-7
TGTGCCAGCAGCCAAGGGAGTCAAGAGACCCAGTACTTC	CASSQGSQETQYF	NA	NA	TRBV4-2	TRBJ2-5
TGCAGCGCCGAGGCAGGGGGTACGGATACGCAGTATTTT	CSAEAGGTDTQYF	TRBD1	NA	TRBV29-1	TRBJ2-3
TGCGCCAGCAGCCTCACTCCGGGAGGGGGGAGCAACACTGAAGCTTTCTTT	CASSLTPGGGSNTEAFF	NA	once	TRBV5-1	TRBJ1-1
TGTGCCAGCAGTTACCGCCATGGACAGGTGAGGAACACTGAAGCTTTCTTT	CASSYRHGQVRNTEAFF	TRBD1	NA	TRBV6-2/TRBV6-3	TRBJ1-1
TGTGCCAGCTCCCCGGGGGGCTCTCGGGGATCACCCCTCCACTTT	CASSPGGSRGSPLHF	NA	NA	TRBV7-9	TRBJ1-6
TGTGCCAGCAGCCTCGAAGGAGCCGCTACGGCTTTCTTT	CASSLEGAATAFF	NA	NA	TRBV3-1/TRBV3-2	TRBJ1-1
TGTGCCAGCAGTCGGGGGACAGGGAAATCGAACACCGGGGAGCTGTTTTTT	CASSRGTGKSNTGELFF	TRBD1	NA	TRBV2	TRBJ2-2
TGTGCCAGTAGTATAGGTGCGGGAGAAGGGTCCTACGAGCAGTACTTC	CASSIGAGEGSYEQYF	TRBD2	NA	TRBV19	TRBJ2-7
TGTGCCAGCAGAGGCAGGGCGTCGGATGGCTACACCTTC	CASRGRASDGYTF	NA	NA	TRBV6-6	TRBJ1-2
TGTGCCAGTAGTTCTGATCAGCCCCAGCATTTT	CASSSDQPQHF	NA	NA	TRBV19	TRBJ1-5
TGTGCCAGCAGCGCCGGGACAGGGCCTTACGAGCAGTACTTC	CASSAGTGPYEQYF	TRBD1	few	TRBV7-9	TRBJ2-7
TGTGCCAGCATGAGGAGGGAAGGAACCGGGGAGCTGTTTTTT	CASMRREGTGELFF	NA	few	TRBV3-1/TRBV3-2	TRBJ2-2
TGTGCCAGCAGTCCGCAGGGTGGGTATCAGCCCCAGCATTTT	CASSPQGGYQPQHF	NA	NA	TRBV6-5	TRBJ1-5
TGTGCCAGCAGCTCAAAGACTAGCGGTTCCTACGAGCAGTACTTC	CASSSKTSGSYEQYF	TRBD2	NA	TRBV5-4	TRBJ2-7
TGCGCCAGCAGTCAGCCCAGGCAGAGAAACATTCAGTACTTC	CASSQPRQRNIQYF	NA	NA	TRBV23-1	TRBJ2-4
TGTGCCACCCAGCGGGGGGATGGAGATACGCAGTATTTT	CATQRGDGDTQYF	TRBD2	once	TRBV12-3/TRBV12-4	TRBJ2-3
TGTGCCAGCAGTTTTATCACCGGGACAGGAGTTTACAATGAGCAGTTCTTC	CASSFITGTGVYNEQFF	TRBD1	NA	TRBV27	TRBJ2-1
TGCGCCAGCAGAGGAGGCTACGAGCAGTACTTC	CASRGGYEQYF	NA	few	TRBV5-1	TRBJ2-7
TGTGCCAGCAGTGCCTCGGGACAGCCGAACACCGGGGAGCTGTTTTTT	CASSASGQPNTGELFF	TRBD1	NA	TRBV28	TRBJ2-2
TGTGCCAGTTCGGCCGCAATGAGGGGAAACACCATATATTTT	CASSAAMRGNTIYF	NA	NA	TRBV2	TRBJ1-3
TGTGCCAGCAGCCCCCGGGACAGGGTGTTGAACACTGAAGCTTTCTTT	CASSPRDRVLNTEAFF	TRBD1	NA	TRBV11-2	TRBJ1-1
TGCGCCAGCAGCTTGGAAGTAGACTACGAGCAGTACTTC	CASSLEVDYEQYF	NA	NA	TRBV5-1	TRBJ2-7
TGTGCCAGCAGAAGGGACAGCTATGGCTACACCTTC	CASRRDSYGYTF	TRBD1	NA	TRBV5-4	TRBJ1-2
TGTGCCAGTCGGGACTGGATGGCCGATGAGCAGTTCTTC	CASRDWMADEQFF	NA	NA	TRBV19	TRBJ2-1
TGTGCCAGCAGTTATACCGGGTCACCCCTCCACTTT	CASSYTGSPLHF	NA	NA	TRBV12-3/TRBV12-4	TRBJ1-6
TGTGCCAGCAGCTTATCGCGGGACACTGAAGCTTTCTTT	CASSLSRDTEAFF	NA	NA	TRBV11-2	TRBJ1-1
TGTGCCAGCAGTTATTCAGGGGACGGGGGGCAGCCCCAGCATTTT	CASSYSGDGGQPQHF	NA	NA	TRBV28	TRBJ1-5
TGCGCCAGCAGCTTTGCGAGCCAGAACACTGAAGCTTTCTTT	CASSFASQNTEAFF	NA	NA	TRBV5-1	TRBJ1-1
TGTGCCAGCAGCTCCCACCTCCCCCCCACACAAGAGACCCAGTACTTC	CASSSHLPPTQETQYF	NA	NA	TRBV5-6	TRBJ2-5
TGTGCCAGCAGTCCGGGGACTAGCGGGGAGATTTACACCGGGGAGCTGTTTTTT	CASSPGTSGEIYTGELFF	TRBD2	NA	TRBV27	TRBJ2-2
TGTGCCAGCAGCTTGGGGATCCCGGGGGATCAGCCCCAGCATTTT	CASSLGIPGDQPQHF	NA	NA	TRBV5-6	TRBJ1-5
TGTGCCAGCAGTTTCCAAATGACAGGCTCTGGAAACACCATATATTTT	CASSFQMTGSGNTIYF	NA	NA	TRBV6-5	TRBJ1-3
TGTGCCAGCAGACTGGACTCCGCAAACACCGGGGAGCTGTTTTTT	CASRLDSANTGELFF	NA	NA	TRBV7-3	TRBJ2-2